Listed below are T cell receptor beta chains from one sample, sequenced in a study of shared clonotypes between healthy human individuals. Clones were sequenced by immunoSEQ multiplex PCR, and TCRdb holds only the in-frame ones, with some missing. The sample yields 1.5 million to 1.9 million clones, 95% to 99% seen once. Specimen: naive CD4+ T cells sorted from blood. Receptor source: a man under 40 in good health. The conserved cysteine and the conserved F or W are not part of the CDR3 here.

j_call: TRBJ2-1
v_call: TRBV27
cdr3_length: 13
cdr3_aa: ASSSAGQGLNEQF

j_call: TRBJ2-5
v_call: TRBV5-6
cdr3_length: 11
cdr3_aa: ASSLTAKETQY

j_call: TRBJ1-2
v_call: TRBV4-1
cdr3_length: 13
cdr3_aa: ASRLPGQGANGYT

j_call: TRBJ2-1
v_call: TRBV4-3
cdr3_length: 13
cdr3_aa: ASSHRLAGNNEQF

j_call: TRBJ2-3
v_call: TRBV11-2
cdr3_length: 15
cdr3_aa: ASSRIPGTVSTDTQY

j_call: TRBJ2-1
v_call: TRBV20-1
cdr3_length: 9
cdr3_aa: SARGVNEQF

j_call: TRBJ2-3
v_call: TRBV1
cdr3_length: 18
cdr3_aa: TSSQDGEGPEREATDTQY

j_call: TRBJ2-6
v_call: TRBV19
cdr3_length: 14
cdr3_aa: ASSIRQTSGANVLT

j_call: TRBJ2-3
v_call: TRBV28
cdr3_length: 11
cdr3_aa: ASSFGVEDTQY

j_call: TRBJ2-7
v_call: TRBV28
cdr3_length: 15
cdr3_aa: ASSLTLGAESPYEQY

j_call: TRBJ1-2
v_call: TRBV28
cdr3_length: 12
cdr3_aa: ASSLQGFAGGYT

j_call: TRBJ2-1
v_call: TRBV6-5
cdr3_length: 10
cdr3_aa: ASSFGVGEQF

j_call: TRBJ1-1
v_call: TRBV5-1
cdr3_length: 14
cdr3_aa: ASSPRVGTGNTEAF

j_call: TRBJ2-6
v_call: TRBV18
cdr3_length: 14
cdr3_aa: ASSPLTGTGANVLT

j_call: TRBJ2-3
v_call: TRBV7-3
cdr3_length: 14
cdr3_aa: ASSPGAAPSTDTQY

j_call: TRBJ2-3
v_call: TRBV9
cdr3_length: 11
cdr3_aa: ASSVVGADTQY

j_call: TRBJ2-7
v_call: TRBV5-4
cdr3_length: 13
cdr3_aa: ASSQPGLSSYEQY

j_call: TRBJ2-2
v_call: TRBV2
cdr3_length: 14
cdr3_aa: ASRVPRGADTGELF

j_call: TRBJ2-2
v_call: TRBV14
cdr3_length: 13
cdr3_aa: ASSQLGTGAGLVF

j_call: TRBJ2-3
v_call: TRBV10-2
cdr3_length: 12
cdr3_aa: ASSETGGTDTQY

j_call: TRBJ1-2
v_call: TRBV6-5
cdr3_length: 13
cdr3_aa: ASSYRDRPNYGYT

j_call: TRBJ2-5
v_call: TRBV23-1
cdr3_length: 9
cdr3_aa: ASRPGETQY

j_call: TRBJ2-2
v_call: TRBV28
cdr3_length: 13
cdr3_aa: ASSFGDTRHGELF

j_call: TRBJ2-7
v_call: TRBV28
cdr3_length: 12
cdr3_aa: ASTLGDRVGEQY

j_call: TRBJ1-3
v_call: TRBV7-9
cdr3_length: 6
cdr3_aa: ASSLSN